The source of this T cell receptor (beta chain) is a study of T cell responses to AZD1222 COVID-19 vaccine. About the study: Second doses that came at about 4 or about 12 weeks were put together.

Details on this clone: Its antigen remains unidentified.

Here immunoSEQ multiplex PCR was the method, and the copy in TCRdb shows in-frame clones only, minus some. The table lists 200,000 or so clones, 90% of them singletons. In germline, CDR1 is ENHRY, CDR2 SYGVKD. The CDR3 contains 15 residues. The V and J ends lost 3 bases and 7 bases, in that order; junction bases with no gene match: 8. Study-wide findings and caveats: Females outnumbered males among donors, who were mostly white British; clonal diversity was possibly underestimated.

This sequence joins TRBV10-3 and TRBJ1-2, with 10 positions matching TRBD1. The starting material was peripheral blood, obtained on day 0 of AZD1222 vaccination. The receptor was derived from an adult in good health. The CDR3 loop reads CAISDRQGAFGGYTF. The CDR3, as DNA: TGTGCCATCAGTGATCGACAGGGGGCATTCGGTGGCTACACCTTC.